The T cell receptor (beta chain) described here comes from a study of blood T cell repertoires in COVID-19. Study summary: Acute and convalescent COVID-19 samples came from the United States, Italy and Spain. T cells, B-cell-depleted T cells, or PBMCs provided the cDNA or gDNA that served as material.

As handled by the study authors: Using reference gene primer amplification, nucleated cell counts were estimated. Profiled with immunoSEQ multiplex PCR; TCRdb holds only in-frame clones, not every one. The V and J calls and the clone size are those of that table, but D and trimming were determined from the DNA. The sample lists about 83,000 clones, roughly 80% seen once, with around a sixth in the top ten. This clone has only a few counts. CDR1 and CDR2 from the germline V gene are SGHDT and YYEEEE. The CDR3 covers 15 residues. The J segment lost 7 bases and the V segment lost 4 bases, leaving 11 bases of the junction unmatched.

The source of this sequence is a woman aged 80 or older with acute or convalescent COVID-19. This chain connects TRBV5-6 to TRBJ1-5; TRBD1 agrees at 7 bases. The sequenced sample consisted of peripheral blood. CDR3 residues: CASSPGTAPDQPQHF. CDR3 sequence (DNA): TGTGCCAGCAGCCCCGGGACAGCTCCAGACCAGCCCCAGCATTTT. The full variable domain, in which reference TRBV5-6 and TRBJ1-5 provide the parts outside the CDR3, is DAGVTQSPTHLIKTRGQQVTLRCSPKSGHDTVSWYQQALGQGPQFIFQYYEEEERQRGNFPDRFSGHQFPNYSSELNVNALLLGDSALYLCASSPGTAPDQPQHFGDGTRLSIL.